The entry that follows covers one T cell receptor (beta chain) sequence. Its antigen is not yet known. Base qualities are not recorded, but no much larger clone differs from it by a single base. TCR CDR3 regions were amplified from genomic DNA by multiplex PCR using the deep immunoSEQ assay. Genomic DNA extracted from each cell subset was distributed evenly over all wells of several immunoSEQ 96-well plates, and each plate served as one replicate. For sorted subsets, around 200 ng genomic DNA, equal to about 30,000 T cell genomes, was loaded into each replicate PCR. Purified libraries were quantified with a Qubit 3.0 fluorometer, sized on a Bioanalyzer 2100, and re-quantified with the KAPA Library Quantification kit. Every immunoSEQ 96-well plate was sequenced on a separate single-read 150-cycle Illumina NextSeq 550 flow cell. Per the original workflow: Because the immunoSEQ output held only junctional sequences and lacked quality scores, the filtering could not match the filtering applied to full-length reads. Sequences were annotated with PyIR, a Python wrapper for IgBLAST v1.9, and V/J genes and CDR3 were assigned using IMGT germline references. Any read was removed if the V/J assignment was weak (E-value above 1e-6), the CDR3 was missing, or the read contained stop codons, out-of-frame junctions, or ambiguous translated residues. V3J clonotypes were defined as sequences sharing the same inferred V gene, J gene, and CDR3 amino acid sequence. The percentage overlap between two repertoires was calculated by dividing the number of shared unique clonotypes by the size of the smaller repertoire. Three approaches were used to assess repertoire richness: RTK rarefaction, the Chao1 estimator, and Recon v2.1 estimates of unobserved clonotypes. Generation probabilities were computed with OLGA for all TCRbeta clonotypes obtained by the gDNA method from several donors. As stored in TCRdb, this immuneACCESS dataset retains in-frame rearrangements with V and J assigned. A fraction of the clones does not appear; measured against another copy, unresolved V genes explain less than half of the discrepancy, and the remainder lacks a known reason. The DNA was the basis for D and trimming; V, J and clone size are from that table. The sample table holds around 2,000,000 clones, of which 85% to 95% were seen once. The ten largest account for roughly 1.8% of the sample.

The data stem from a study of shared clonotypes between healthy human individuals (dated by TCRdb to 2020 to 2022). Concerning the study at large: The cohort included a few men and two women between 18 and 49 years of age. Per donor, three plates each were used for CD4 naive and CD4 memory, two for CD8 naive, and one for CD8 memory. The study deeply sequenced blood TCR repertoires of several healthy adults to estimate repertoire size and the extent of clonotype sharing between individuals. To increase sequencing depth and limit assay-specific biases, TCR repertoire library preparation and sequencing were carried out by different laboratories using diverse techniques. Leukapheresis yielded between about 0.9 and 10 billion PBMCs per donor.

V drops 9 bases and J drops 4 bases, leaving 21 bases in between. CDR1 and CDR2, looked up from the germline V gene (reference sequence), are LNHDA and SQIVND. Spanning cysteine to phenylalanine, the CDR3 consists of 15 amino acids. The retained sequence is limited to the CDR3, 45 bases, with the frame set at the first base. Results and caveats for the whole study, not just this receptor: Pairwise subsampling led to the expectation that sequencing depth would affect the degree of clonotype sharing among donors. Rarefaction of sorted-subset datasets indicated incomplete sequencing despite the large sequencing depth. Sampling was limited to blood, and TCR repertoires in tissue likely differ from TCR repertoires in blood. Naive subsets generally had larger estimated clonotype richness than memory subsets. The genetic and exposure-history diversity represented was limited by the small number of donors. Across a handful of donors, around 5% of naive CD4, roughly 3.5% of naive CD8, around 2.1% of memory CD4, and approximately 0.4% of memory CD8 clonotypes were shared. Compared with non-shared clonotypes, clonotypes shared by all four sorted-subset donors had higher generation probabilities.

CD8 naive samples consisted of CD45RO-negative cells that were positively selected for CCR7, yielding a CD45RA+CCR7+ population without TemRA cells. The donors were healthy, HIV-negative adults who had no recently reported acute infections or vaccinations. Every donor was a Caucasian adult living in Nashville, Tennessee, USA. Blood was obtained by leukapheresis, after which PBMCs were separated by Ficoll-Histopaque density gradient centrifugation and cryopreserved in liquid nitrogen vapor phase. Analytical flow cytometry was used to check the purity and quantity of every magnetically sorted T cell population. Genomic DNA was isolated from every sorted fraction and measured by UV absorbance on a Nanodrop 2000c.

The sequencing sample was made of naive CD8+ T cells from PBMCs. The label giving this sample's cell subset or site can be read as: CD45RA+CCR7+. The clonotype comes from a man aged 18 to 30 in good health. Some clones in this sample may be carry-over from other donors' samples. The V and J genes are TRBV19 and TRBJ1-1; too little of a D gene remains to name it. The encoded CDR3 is CASLQSRGETTEAFF. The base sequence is TGTGCCAGCCTCCAGTCCCGTGGGGAAACCACTGAAGCTTTCTTT.